The 30 T cell receptor beta chains reported below all come from one sample, sequenced in a study of T cell responses to AZD1222 COVID-19 vaccine. Clones were sequenced by immunoSEQ multiplex PCR, and TCRdb holds only the in-frame ones, with some missing. The sample lists 150,000 to 200,000 clones, roughly 93% occurring once. The sequenced sample was peripheral blood, obtained on day 0 of AZD1222 vaccination. These receptors were obtained from an adult in good health.

This chain uses TRBV7-8 with TRBJ1-2; TRBD1 matches 7 bases. CDR3 size: 18 residues. Germline assignment: CDR1 SGHVS and CDR2 FQNEAQ. V was clipped by 1 base and J by 4 bases; unmatched bases: 15. The CDR3 sequence is CASSLEPFWDSEFYGYTF. The CDR3, as DNA: TGTGCCAGCAGCTTAGAGCCGTTTTGGGACAGTGAATTCTATGGCTACACCTTC.

The rearrangement uses TRBV4-1 and TRBJ2-3; D might be TRBD1 (5 bases). Germline V lookup: CDR1 MGHRA, CDR2 YSYEKL. This CDR3 is built from 15 residues. V lost 3 bases and J 6 bases, leaving 16 bases between the germline ends. This chain's CDR3 is CASSQVFAGLDTQYF. In DNA form, the CDR3 reads TGCGCCAGCAGCCAGGTTTTCGCAGGGCTTGATACGCAGTATTTT.

The chain joins TRBV4-3 to TRBJ1-2, with D hard to call. CDR1 is LGHNA and CDR2 is YSLEER in the germline V gene. The CDR3 covers 13 residues. The V and J ends lost 0 bases and 3 bases respectively, with 5 bases between them. This chain's CDR3 is CASSQEAHYGYTF. CDR3 DNA: TGCGCCAGCAGCCAAGAGGCACACTATGGCTACACCTTC.

The V and J genes are TRBV6-1 and TRBJ1-1; D call uncertain. Germline values: CDR1 MNHNS, CDR2 SASEGT. The CDR3 is 15 residues long. The V and J ends lost 3 bases and 0 bases respectively, with 11 bases between them. CDR3 sequence reads: CASSDEAKVNTEAFF. DNA for the CDR3: TGTGCCAGCAGTGATGAGGCGAAGGTGAACACTGAAGCTTTCTTT.

The rearrangement uses TRBV6-5 and TRBJ2-2, with D tentatively TRBD2 (6 bases). The CDR3 covers 16 residues. Germline V CDR1 and CDR2: MNHEY, SVGAGI. V was cut by 0 bases and J by 5 bases, with 13 bases left in between. As DNA, the CDR3 is TGTGCCAGCAGTTACTCGTCACTAGCCGGTACCGGGGAGCTGTTTTTT. Translation gives CASSYSSLAGTGELFF.

This sequence joins TRBV11-1 and TRBJ2-1, with D perhaps given as TRBD1 or TRBD2 (5 bases each). V lost 5 bases to trimming and J lost 1 base, with 12 bases between them. Germline V gene sequence: CDR1 SGHAT, CDR2 FQDESV (reference sequence). The CDR3 covers 15 residues. CDR3 in amino acids: CASSREGLSYNEQFF. CDR3 bases: TGTGCCAGCAGCCGTGAGGGGCTTTCCTACAATGAGCAGTTCTTC.

This chain joins TRBV13 and TRBJ1-2; D unresolved. The CDR3 totals 15 residues. The V gene's germline CDR1 is PRHDT and CDR2 FYEKMQ (reference sequence). Trimming shortened V by 4 bases and J by 4 bases, and 16 bases separated the two germline ends. The CDR3 nucleotides are TGTGCCAGCAGCTCCGGCGGGGAGTCATCCTATGGCTACACCTTC. Translating it yields CASSSGGESSYGYTF.

The CDR3, as DNA: TGCGCCAGCAGCCAAGGGGGGCTGACCTCTGGAAACACCATATATTTT. Protein: CASSQGGLTSGNTIYF. V is TRBV4-1 and J is TRBJ1-3; the D gene is possibly TRBD1 (6 bases). Trimming cost V 1 base and J 0 bases, with 10 bases left between them. The CDR3 contains 16 residues. The V gene's germline CDR1 is MGHRA and CDR2 YSYEKL.

The chain combines TRBV5-6 with TRBJ1-2, with D perhaps matching TRBD1 (5 bases). The CDR3 consists of 17 residues. V was cut by 4 bases and J by 4 bases, with 23 bases left in between. Per the germline V gene, CDR1 is SGHDT and CDR2 is YYEEEE. The CDR3 loop reads CASSLPGAELSIYGYTF. The CDR3 DNA reads TGTGCCAGCAGCCTACCTGGGGCCGAATTGTCCATCTATGGCTACACCTTC.

V is TRBV4-1 and J is TRBJ2-1, with no clear D. Germline V gene lookup returns CDR1 MGHRA and CDR2 YSYEKL. The germline V and J ends were trimmed by 5 bases and 8 bases, with 7 bases remaining between them. The CDR3 has 11 amino acids. CDR3 residues: CASSSTDEQFF. In nucleotides, the CDR3 is TGCGCCAGCAGCTCCACTGATGAGCAGTTCTTC.

The chain employs TRBV7-2 and TRBJ1-6; a possible D gene is TRBD1 (6 bases). The V gene's germline CDR1 is SGHTA and CDR2 FQGNSA. The V end lost 5 bases, the J end lost 0 bases, and 17 bases lay between the germline ends. The CDR3 totals 18 residues. CDR3 DNA: TGTGCCAGCAGCATGCGGACAGTGATGAGCTCCTATAATTCACCCCTCCACTTT. Protein product: CASSMRTVMSSYNSPLHF.

The chain has TRBV6-5 and TRBJ1-5; no firm D call. The CDR3 contains 13 residues. Trimming pared 8 bases from V and 9 bases from J, leaving 17 bases between. CDR1 is MNHEY and CDR2 is SVGAGI in the germline V gene. CDR3 protein: CASLISQSMPQHF. The CDR3 bases are TGTGCCAGCCTTATTTCACAGTCAATGCCCCAGCATTTT.

V and J are TRBV23-1 and TRBJ1-2, with D possibly matching TRBD1 (6 bases). TRBV23-1 is classed as an ORF, of uncertain function. V was pared by 2 bases and J by 5 bases, with 15 bases between. The CDR3 has 15 residues. CDR3 loop: CASSQAPGHSYGYTF. The CDR3 DNA reads TGCGCCAGCAGTCAAGCCCCGGGACATAGTTATGGCTACACCTTC.

The CDR3 sequence: CASSSDGDTEQFF. For the CDR3, the DNA is TGTGCCAGCAGTAGCGACGGGGACACTGAGCAGTTCTTC. The J gene is TRBJ2-1, the V gene TRBV2; maybe TRBD1 (6 bases). Germline V gene lookup returns CDR1 SNHLY and CDR2 FYNNEI. V was cut by 5 bases and J by 9 bases, with 14 bases left in between. The CDR3 extends over 13 amino acids.

The chain uses TRBV6-5 and TRBJ1-6, with TRBD1 matching 8 bases. Trimming removed 8 bases from V and 4 bases from J; junction bases left unmatched: 4. Germline V gene sequence: CDR1 MNHEY, CDR2 SVGAGI. The CDR3 contains 14 residues. CDR3 sequence (DNA): TGTGCCAGCTCGGACAGGGAGTATAATTCACCCCTCCACTTT. It specifies CASSDREYNSPLHF.

The V and J genes are TRBV5-1 and TRBJ2-3, with D tentatively TRBD2 (6 bases). Germline assignment: CDR1 SGHRS and CDR2 YFSETQ. The CDR3 has 15 amino acids. Between the trimmed V and J ends, which lost 2 bases and 0 bases, there was a span of 10 bases. CDR3 coding DNA: TGCGCCAGCAGCTTTCCGCTAGCGAGCACAGATACGCAGTATTTT. It is translated as CASSFPLASTDTQYF.

The chain combines TRBV10-3 with TRBJ1-1; a possible D gene is TRBD1 (6 bases). Per germline, CDR1 ENHRY and CDR2 SYGVKD. Trimming cost V 11 bases and J 7 bases, with 20 bases left between them. CDR3 length: 13 residues. The DNA for the CDR3 is TGTGCCTCATCCTGGGGGGGGGCGAATGAAGCTTTCTTT. Amino acid sequence: CASSWGGANEAFF.

DNA of the CDR3: TGTGCCAGCAGTCGGACAGGGCTGGAGACCCAGTACTTC. It encodes CASSRTGLETQYF. The V call is TRBV6-5, the J call TRBJ2-5, with 8 bases fitting TRBD1. The junction had 4 bases not matched to a gene; V was cut back by 5 bases and J by 5 bases. The CDR3 runs 13 residues. Germline V gene sequence: CDR1 MNHEY, CDR2 SVGAGI.

The chain uses TRBV3-1 (or the pseudogene TRBV3-2) and TRBJ1-6; tentative D call: TRBD1 (5 bases). V shed 4 bases and J shed 8 bases, with 12 bases lying between them. The CDR3 spans 14 residues. In germline, CDR1 is LGHDT, CDR2 YNNKEL (reference sequence). The CDR3 region is CASSLRELDSPLHF. For the CDR3, the DNA is TGTGCCAGCAGCCTCAGGGAATTGGATTCACCCCTCCACTTT.

The chain links TRBV15 to TRBJ1-1; D unclear. Germline V gene sequence: CDR1 LNHNV, CDR2 YYDKDF (reference sequence). The CDR3 runs 14 residues. V lost 5 bases to trimming and J lost 0 bases, with 10 bases between them. The CDR3 is CATSPTDMNTEAFF. DNA of the CDR3: TGTGCCACCAGCCCGACGGATATGAACACTGAAGCTTTCTTT.

The J gene is TRBJ2-1, the V gene TRBV10-2, with 11 bases lining up with TRBD2. The CDR3 spans 17 residues. Germline V gene lookup returns CDR1 WSHSY and CDR2 SAAADI. V lost 3 bases to trimming and J lost 5 bases; unmatched junction nucleotides: 9. CDR3 sequence: CASSDYVGTSGHNEQFF. In DNA, the CDR3 is TGCGCCAGCAGTGATTATGTCGGGACTAGCGGACACAATGAGCAGTTCTTC.

This clone appeared a single time. The chain has TRBV4-1 and TRBJ2-1; no clear D gene. The germline V gene has CDR1 MGHRA and CDR2 YSYEKL. This CDR3 spans 13 amino acids. Trimming shortened V by 3 bases and J by 7 bases, and 10 bases separated the two germline ends. CDR3 residues: CASSQPLKNEQFF. In DNA form, the CDR3 reads TGCGCCAGCAGCCAGCCCCTTAAGAATGAGCAGTTCTTC.

This clone was counted a single time. The chain couples TRBV5-8 to TRBJ2-3; TRBD2 matches 7 bases. In germline, CDR1 is SGHTS, CDR2 YDEGEE. The CDR3 loop spans 16 amino acids. V shed 5 bases and J 3 bases; nucleotides not matched to a gene: 12. CDR3 coding DNA: TGTGCCAGCAGTTTCGCAAGGGACTACATGACAGATACGCAGTATTTT. This codes for CASSFARDYMTDTQYF. Together with reference TRBV5-8 and TRBJ2-3, the CDR3 gives the full variable domain: EAGVTQSPTHLIKTRGQQATLRCSPISGHTSVYWYQQALGLGLQFLLWYDEGEERNRGNFPPRFSGRQFPNYSSELNVNALELEDSALYLCASSFARDYMTDTQYFGPGTRLTVL.

DNA for the CDR3: TGTGCCAGCAGACCATTCGCATACCCCATGAACACTGAAGCTTTCTTT. Translation: CASRPFAYPMNTEAFF. The chain links TRBV27 to TRBJ1-1; D call uncertain. The V gene's germline CDR1 is MNHEY and CDR2 SMNVEV (reference sequence). The V end lost 6 bases, the J end lost 0 bases, and 17 bases lay between the germline ends. This CDR3 comprises 16 residues.

The chain combines TRBV6-5 with TRBJ2-1; TRBD2 agrees at 12 bases. V dropped 6 bases and J dropped 10; count of bases not matched to a gene: 4. CDR1 and CDR2 (germline): MNHEY, SVGAGI. The CDR3 covers 13 residues. This CDR3 reads CASRAGTSGEQFF. CDR3 DNA: TGTGCCAGCAGAGCCGGGACTAGCGGGGAGCAGTTCTTC.

The chain combines TRBV12-3 or TRBV12-4 with TRBJ1-5; D not resolved. This CDR3 is 13 amino acids long. V lost 5 bases to trimming and J lost 7 bases, with 12 bases between them. CDR3: CASSRRALQPQHF. The CDR3 coding sequence is TGTGCCAGCAGTCGCCGGGCGTTGCAGCCCCAGCATTTT.

The gene calls are TRBV5-6 and TRBJ1-5; perhaps TRBD1 as D (6 bases). Germline values: CDR1 SGHDT, CDR2 YYEEEE. The CDR3 totals 14 residues. Trimming removed 2 bases from V and 3 bases from J, with 9 bases in between. The CDR3 sequence: CASSFGTHNQPQHF. DNA for the CDR3: TGTGCCAGCAGCTTCGGGACACACAATCAGCCCCAGCATTTT. Variable domain in full (rest from reference TRBV5-6 and TRBJ1-5): DAGVTQSPTHLIKTRGQQVTLRCSPKSGHDTVSWYQQALGQGPQFIFQYYEEEERQRGNFPDRFSGHQFPNYSSELNVNALLLGDSALYLCASSFGTHNQPQHFGDGTRLSIL.

The genes are TRBV2 and TRBJ2-5; TRBD2 agrees at 13 bases. The CDR3 has 15 residues. After removal of 6 bases from V and 5 bases from J, the junction contained 6 bases not matched to a gene. Germline V lookup: CDR1 SNHLY, CDR2 FYNNEI. CDR3 protein: CASSGTSGEGETQYF. The CDR3 coding sequence is TGTGCCAGCAGCGGGACTAGCGGGGAGGGGGAGACCCAGTACTTC.

The V and J genes are TRBV18 and TRBJ2-4, with D unclear. V lost 0 bases and J lost 6, with 9 bases in between. CDR1 KGHSH and CDR2 LQKENI come from the germline V gene. The length of the CDR3 is 14 residues. CDR3 loop: CASSPPYSRNIQYF. DNA of the CDR3: TGTGCCAGCTCACCACCTTACAGCCGAAACATTCAGTACTTC.

This clone was observed a single time. The CDR3 is CASSYWDGSDTQYF. The CDR3 DNA sequence: TGTGCCAGCAGTTACTGGGACGGTTCAGATACGCAGTATTTT. V and J are TRBV6-2 or TRBV6-3 and TRBJ2-3, with D perhaps being TRBD1 or TRBD2 (5 bases each). Trimming shortened V by 1 base and J by 4 bases, and 9 bases separated the two germline ends. This CDR3 is built from 14 residues. The germline V gene has CDR1 MNHEY and CDR2 SVGEGT.